The 13 T cell receptor beta chains presented below share a single source sample, sequenced in a study of regulatory T cells in long-lasting Graves disease listed by TCRdb under 2021. The time point label here, explained by the study, means: persistent/refractory GD, antithyroid drugs over 5 years with positive TRAb. For both TCR sequencing and RNA sequencing, RNA was extracted from PBMCs using TRIzol. The library was made by multiplex PCR. For sequencing, an Illumina HiSeq 4000 was employed. iRepertoire HTBI primers and Arm-PCR amplification of CDR3 regions were used to construct TCR beta libraries. TCRdb redid the processing of the public reads, applying fastp at Q25 and MiXCR, and retained in-frame beta chains. A single entry per CDR3 protein holds the most common genes and DNA from its merged rows. This sample has more than 650,000 distinct CDR3 sequences in its table, and around 30% of those were observed once. Roughly 41% of the sample is in the top ten clones.

The sample here was peripheral blood mononuclear cells (PBMCs), taken when the disease was refractory, from a patient treated with antithyroid drugs. The receptors stem from a female donor with Graves disease.

This clonotype was counted at least ten times. This chain connects TRBV6-1 to TRBJ2-7, with TRBD2 matching 11 bases. The CDR3 is 14 amino acids. The trim removed 5 bases at V and 3 bases at J, leaving 3 bases unmatched. Germline V gene lookup returns CDR1 MNHNS and CDR2 SASEGT. In nucleotides, the CDR3 is TGTGCCAGCAGTCCTAGCGGGGGGAACTACGAGCAGTACTTC. Amino acids: CASSPSGGNYEQYF.

This rearrangement joins TRBV5-4 to TRBJ2-5, with 7 positions matching TRBD2. The tail of the sequence fits TRBJ2-7 better, so the J call may be wrong. The CDR3 is made up of 16 amino acids. The germline CDR1 and CDR2 sequences are SGHNT and YYREEE (reference sequence). As DNA, the CDR3 is TGTGCCAGCAGCGGAACGACTAGCTTGGAGGGCAACGAGCAGTACTTC. Translation: CASSGTTSLEGNEQYF.

The chain uses TRBV2 and TRBJ1-1, with TRBD1 identical over 10 bases. This CDR3 comprises 14 residues. Germline CDR1 and CDR2: SNHLY and FYNNEI. The CDR3 DNA follows: TGTGCAATAGACAGGGGGCAGCTGAACACTGAAGCTTTCTTT. Protein sequence: CAIDRGQLNTEAFF. Full variable domain (missing parts from reference TRBV2 and TRBJ1-1): EPEVTQTPSHQVTQMGQEVILRCVPISNHLYFYWYRQILGQKVEFLVSFYNNEISEKSEIFDDQFSVERPDGSNFTLKIRSTKLEDSAMYFCAIDRGQLNTEAFFGQGTRLTVV.

The rearrangement joins TRBV30 to TRBJ2-3, with TRBD2 matching 7 bases. CDR1 is GTSNPN, CDR2 SVGIG, per germline (reference sequence). This CDR3 has 15 residues. The junction had 10 bases not matched to a gene; V was cut back by 0 bases and J by 7 bases. The CDR3: CAWSVRREIENTQYF. The CDR3 DNA sequence: TGTGCCTGGAGTGTACGGCGGGAGATTGAAAATACGCAGTATTTT. Full variable domain (missing parts from reference TRBV30 and TRBJ2-3): SQTIHQWPATLVQPVGSPLSLECTVEGTSNPNLYWYRQAAGRGLQLLFYSVGIGQISSEVPQNLSASRPQDRQFILSSKKLLLSDSGFYLCAWSVRREIENTQYFGPGTRLTVL.

This clonotype has a handful of counts. This may come from a read error, since a much larger clone is one base off. The chain combines TRBV6-5 with TRBJ1-2; TRBD1 is a possible D gene (5 bases). CDR1 and CDR2 (germline): MNHEY, SVGAGI. This CDR3 has 11 residues. Trimming cost V 2 bases and J 8 bases, with 6 bases left between them. CDR3 loop: CASSYRGGYTF. CDR3 sequence (DNA): TGTGCCAGCAGTTACAGGGGCGGCTACACCTTC.

This clonotype was seen a few times. The gene calls are TRBV28 and TRBJ2-7, with 12 nucleotides matching TRBD2. Germline loops: CDR1 MDHEN, CDR2 SYDVKM. The CDR3 sequence is 15 residues long. V dropped 9 bases and J dropped 4; count of bases not matched to a gene: 10. The CDR3: CASSTSGSFSYEQYF. The CDR3 DNA reads TGTGCCAGTTCGACTAGCGGGAGCTTCTCGTACGAGCAGTACTTC. The full variable domain, in which reference TRBV28 and TRBJ2-7 provide the parts outside the CDR3, is DVKVTQSSRYLVKRTGEKVFLECVQDMDHENMFWYRQDPGLGLRLIYFSYDVKMKEKGDIPEGYSVSREKKERFSLILESASTNQTSMYLCASSTSGSFSYEQYFGPGTRLTVT.

The CDR3 bases are TGTGCCAGCAGTTTACAGACAGGGGGCTCCTACGAGCAGTACTTC. Protein: CASSLQTGGSYEQYF. The rearrangement joins TRBV27 to TRBJ2-7, with TRBD1 matching over 9 bases. CDR3 length: 15 residues. Germline CDR1 is MNHEY and CDR2 is SMNVEV (reference sequence). V shed 2 bases, J shed 0 bases, and the junction held 2 bases outside the gene matches.

A few counts support this clonotype. V is TRBV19 and J is TRBJ1-5; D is unclear. The V gene's germline CDR1 is LNHDA and CDR2 SQIVND (reference sequence). This CDR3 is 12 amino acids long. V dropped 7 bases and J dropped 3 bases, with 7 bases sitting between them. The chain's CDR3 is CASMRANQPQHF. In DNA, the CDR3 is TGTGCCAGTATGAGGGCCAATCAGCCCCAGCATTTT.

The sample holds a few counts of this clonotype. This chain connects TRBV12-3 or TRBV12-4 to TRBJ1-2; no reliable D call. V was shortened by 0 bases and J by 4 bases, with 9 bases between the two germline ends. The CDR3 is 14 residues long. Here the CDR3 DNA reads TGTGCCAGCAGTTTAGCTAGATGGGGCTATGGCTACACCTTC. Translation: CASSLARWGYGYTF.

The rearrangement joins TRBV7-3 to TRBJ2-2, with a possible D match to TRBD1 (7 bases). This CDR3 has 13 residues. V lost 5 bases and J 7 bases, leaving 11 bases between the germline ends. Germline assignment: CDR1 SGHTA and CDR2 FQGTGA. CDR3 residues: CASSLRGDGELFF. The CDR3 coding sequence is TGTGCCAGCAGCCTCAGGGGGGACGGGGAGCTGTTTTTT.

V gene TRBV7-2 combines with J gene TRBJ1-3; unclear D gene. This CDR3 region has 15 residues. CDR1 SGHTA and CDR2 FQGNSA come from the germline V gene. The V and J ends lost 5 bases and 7 bases respectively, with 18 bases between them. CDR3 amino acids: CASSLSMNPTNTIYF. In DNA form, the CDR3 reads TGTGCCAGCAGCCTATCGATGAATCCTACCAACACCATATATTTT.

At least ten counts were recorded for this clonotype. The J gene is TRBJ1-1, the V gene TRBV3-1; D remains ambiguous. Germline V gene lookup returns CDR1 LGHDT and CDR2 YNNKEL (reference sequence). Trimming removed 0 bases from V and 4 bases from J, with 9 bases in between. This CDR3 contains 14 residues. The CDR3 loop reads CASSQDPKATEAFF. The CDR3 coding sequence is TGTGCCAGCAGCCAAGATCCCAAGGCCACTGAAGCTTTCTTT.

The V and J genes are TRBV19 and TRBJ2-7; 12 bases fit TRBD1. J gave up 5 bases and V 10 bases, and 9 bases lay outside the gene matches. CDR3 length: 14 amino acids. Germline loops: CDR1 LNHDA, CDR2 SQIVND (reference sequence). The CDR3: CATKPGTGGHEQYF. In DNA form, the CDR3 reads TGTGCCACCAAGCCAGGGACAGGGGGCCACGAGCAGTACTTC.